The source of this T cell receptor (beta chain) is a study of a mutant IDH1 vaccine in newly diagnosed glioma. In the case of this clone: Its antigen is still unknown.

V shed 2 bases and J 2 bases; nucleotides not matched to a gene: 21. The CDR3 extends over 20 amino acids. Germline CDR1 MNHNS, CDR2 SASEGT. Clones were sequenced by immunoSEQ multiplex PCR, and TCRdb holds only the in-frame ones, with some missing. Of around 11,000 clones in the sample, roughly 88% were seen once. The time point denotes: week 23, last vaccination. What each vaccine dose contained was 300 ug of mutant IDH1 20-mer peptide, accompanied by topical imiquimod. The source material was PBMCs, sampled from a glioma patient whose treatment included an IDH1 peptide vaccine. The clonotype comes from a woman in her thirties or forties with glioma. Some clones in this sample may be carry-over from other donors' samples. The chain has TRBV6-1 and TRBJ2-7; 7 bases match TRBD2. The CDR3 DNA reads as TGTGCCAGCAGTGAATCTGTTGAGTTTCCCTCACTAGCGCTACCCTACGAGCAGTACTTC. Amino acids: CASSESVEFPSLALPYEQYF.